A single sample is the source of the 27 T cell receptor beta chains below, sequenced in a study of blood T cell repertoires in COVID-19. The data were produced by immunoSEQ multiplex PCR, yet TCRdb's version contains in-frame clones alone and is incomplete. The repertoire holds approximately 350,000 clones, with roughly nine tenths as singletons. Sequences were obtained from peripheral blood. These receptors all come from a man aged 35 to 55 with acute or convalescent COVID-19.

This chain joins TRBV11-2 and TRBJ2-5, with 15 nucleotides matching TRBD2. V lost 1 base to trimming and J lost 2 bases; unmatched junction nucleotides: 5. Looked up from germline, CDR1 is SGHAT and CDR2 is FQNNGV. This CDR3 is 18 amino acids long. The DNA of the CDR3 is TGTGCCAGCAGCTTAGCGGGACTAGCGGGAGGACTTCAAGAGACCCAGTACTTC. Translating gives CASSLAGLAGGLQETQYF.

V and J are TRBV13 and TRBJ1-3; D possibly corresponds to TRBD1 (5 bases). Trimming took 5 bases from V and 0 from J, leaving 20 bases between them. There are 18 residues in the CDR3. The germline V gene encodes CDR1 PRHDT and CDR2 FYEKMQ (reference sequence). Here the CDR3 reads CASSQRPGQTASGNTIYF. The CDR3 DNA follows: TGTGCCAGCAGCCAACGACCAGGGCAGACGGCCTCTGGAAACACCATATATTTT.

The chain joins TRBV6-5 to TRBJ2-7; 12 bases align to TRBD2. Germline loops: CDR1 MNHEY, CDR2 SVGAGI. The CDR3 sequence is 15 residues long. V trimming: 0 bases; J trimming: 9 bases; junction bases outside the gene matches: 6. CDR3 loop: CASSYSLAGGSPQYF. The CDR3 region has the DNA TGTGCCAGCAGTTACTCACTAGCGGGAGGCTCCCCGCAGTACTTC.

The rearrangement uses TRBV27 and TRBJ2-1; 8 nucleotides match TRBD1. The CDR3 sequence is 14 residues long. CDR1 MNHEY and CDR2 SMNVEV come from the germline V gene (reference sequence). J lost 6 bases, V lost 4 bases, and 5 bases had no gene match. The CDR3 spells CASSSHTGGNEQFF. The CDR3 coding sequence is TGTGCCAGCAGTTCCCACACAGGGGGCAATGAGCAGTTCTTC.

The chain has TRBV19 and TRBJ1-1; D is possibly TRBD1 (6 bases). Trimming removed 5 bases from V and 4 bases from J, with 17 bases in between. Germline CDR1 LNHDA, CDR2 SQIVND (reference sequence). The CDR3 totals 15 residues. As DNA, the CDR3 is TGTGCCAGTAGTCCCCTAGAGGTGGGGGCCACTGAAGCTTTCTTT. Residues: CASSPLEVGATEAFF.

V is TRBV7-2 and J is TRBJ2-1; TRBD2 matches 8 bases. The CDR3 loop spans 15 amino acids. V lost 3 bases and J lost 8; bases outside the gene matches: 9. Germline values: CDR1 SGHTA, CDR2 FQGNSA. CDR3 amino acids: CASSLMWLAGHEQFF. CDR3 nucleotide sequence: TGTGCCAGCAGCTTGATGTGGCTAGCGGGCCATGAGCAGTTCTTC. Together with reference TRBV7-2 and TRBJ2-1, the CDR3 gives the full variable domain: GAGVSQSPSNKVTEKGKDVELRCDPISGHTALYWYRQSLGQGLEFLIYFQGNSAPDKSGLPSDRFSAERTGGSVSTLTIQRTQQEDSAVYLCASSLMWLAGHEQFFGPGTRLTVL.

The chain carries TRBV7-9 and TRBJ2-7, with no clear D. Trimming pared 0 bases from V and 7 bases from J, leaving 10 bases between. CDR3 size: 13 residues. CDR1 SEHNR and CDR2 FQNEAQ come from the germline V gene (reference sequence). The CDR3 protein is CASSLASSWEQYF. In DNA, the CDR3 is TGTGCCAGCAGCTTAGCTAGTAGTTGGGAGCAGTACTTC.

This clone has a single count. V usage is TRBV28 and J usage is TRBJ2-1, with D perhaps matching TRBD1 (6 bases). The CDR3 length is 18 residues. The germline CDR1 and CDR2 sequences are MDHEN and SYDVKM. The V and J ends lost 10 bases and 4 bases respectively, with 29 bases between them. This CDR3 reads CATRDIPVTTLTYNEQFF. CDR3 bases: TGTGCCACCCGGGACATCCCAGTAACAACCCTTACATACAATGAGCAGTTCTTC.

The rearrangement joins TRBV6-5 to TRBJ1-2; possibly TRBD1 for D (5 bases). Trimming cost V 2 bases and J 3 bases, with 7 bases left between them. The CDR3 is made up of 13 amino acids. CDR1 and CDR2 (germline): MNHEY, SVGAGI. CDR3 nucleotide sequence: TGTGCCAGCAGTTACGTCAGGGACTATGGCTACACCTTC. This gives the protein CASSYVRDYGYTF.

This sequence joins TRBV5-1 and TRBJ2-5; 12 nucleotides align to TRBD1. The CDR3 extends over 17 amino acids. The germline V gene encodes CDR1 SGHRS and CDR2 YFSETQ. The trim removed 4 bases at V and 5 bases at J, leaving 12 bases unmatched. The DNA of the CDR3 is TGCGCCAGCAGCCTGGGACAGGGGGCTCTAATAACGGAGACCCAGTACTTC. Its translation: CASSLGQGALITETQYF.

The sample holds one count of this clone. J is TRBJ1-2 and V is TRBV7-8; a possible D gene is TRBD1 (5 bases). V was pared by 5 bases and J by 3 bases, with 19 bases between. Germline CDR1 is SGHVS and CDR2 is FQNEAQ. The CDR3 extends over 16 amino acids. CDR3 residues: CASSRERVGRDYGYTF. As DNA, the CDR3 is TGTGCCAGCAGCCGAGAACGGGTGGGGCGAGACTATGGCTACACCTTC.

The gene calls are TRBV7-3 and TRBJ1-1, with no clear D. Germline lookup yields CDR1 SGHTA and CDR2 FQGTGA. Between the trimmed V and J ends, which lost 1 base and 6 bases, there was a span of 6 bases. This CDR3 comprises 12 residues. The DNA of the CDR3 is TGTGCCAGCAGCTTAATTTTCGCTGAAGCTTTCTTT. It yields the protein CASSLIFAEAFF.

For the CDR3, the DNA is TGTGCCAGCAGTTCAAAGAGAGGTCTTGGGGAAAAACTGTTTTTT. Protein product: CASSSKRGLGEKLFF. This rearrangement joins TRBV6-5 to TRBJ1-4; D uncertain. This CDR3 comprises 15 residues. Trimming stripped 4 bases from V and 8 bases from J, with 17 bases between. Germline V lookup: CDR1 MNHEY, CDR2 SVGAGI.

The rearrangement joins TRBV24-1 to TRBJ2-2, with D unclear. The CDR3 length is 13 residues. The germline V and J ends were trimmed by 4 bases and 4 bases, with 6 bases remaining between them. Germline V gene lookup returns CDR1 KGHDR and CDR2 SFDVKD. CDR3 coding DNA: TGTGCCACCAGTGACTCGGTCACCGGGGAGCTGTTTTTT. This encodes CATSDSVTGELFF.

V and J are TRBV24-1 and TRBJ2-1, with 9 bases identical to TRBD1. In germline, CDR1 is KGHDR, CDR2 SFDVKD. J gave up 12 bases and V 3 bases, and 14 bases lay outside the gene matches. CDR3 size: 16 residues. In DNA, the CDR3 is TGTGCCACCAGTGATCCTTCGACCGGGACAGGGTATCGGCAGTTCTTC. It yields the protein CATSDPSTGTGYRQFF.

The chain carries TRBV2 and TRBJ1-5, with D uncertain. Trimming stripped 0 bases from V and 7 bases from J, with 10 bases between. Germline V lookup: CDR1 SNHLY, CDR2 FYNNEI. This CDR3 region has 14 residues. The CDR3 reads CASSEARLNQPQHF. The CDR3 DNA reads as TGTGCCAGCAGTGAAGCGCGTCTGAACCAGCCCCAGCATTTT.

J is TRBJ2-7 and V is TRBV28; 7 bases agree with TRBD2. The CDR3 consists of 13 residues. CDR1 MDHEN and CDR2 SYDVKM come from the germline V gene. V was clipped by 8 bases and J by 3 bases; unmatched bases: 7. CDR3 protein: CASGGGTLYEQYF. Here the CDR3 DNA reads TGTGCCAGCGGCGGGGGTACCCTCTACGAGCAGTACTTC. The full variable domain, completed using reference TRBV28 and TRBJ2-7, is DVKVTQSSRYLVKRTGEKVFLECVQDMDHENMFWYRQDPGLGLRLIYFSYDVKMKEKGDIPEGYSVSREKKERFSLILESASTNQTSMYLCASGGGTLYEQYFGPGTRLTVT.

The chain recombines TRBV27 with TRBJ1-2; the D gene is possibly TRBD1 (5 bases). CDR3 size: 19 residues. The germline V gene encodes CDR1 MNHEY and CDR2 SMNVEV (reference sequence). Trimming cost V 6 bases and J 3 bases, with 29 bases left between them. The CDR3 reads CASSIIYPGRGGADYGYTF. CDR3 bases: TGTGCCAGCAGCATAATCTATCCCGGACGGGGAGGGGCGGACTATGGCTACACCTTC.

The rearrangement uses TRBV4-3 and TRBJ1-2; 10 bases are a match to TRBD1. The CDR3 contains 14 residues. V gave up 4 bases and J gave up 8 bases; unmatched junction bases: 7. The germline gives CDR1 LGHNA, CDR2 YSLEER. The CDR3 loop is CASSPSTGGLGYTF. CDR3 sequence (DNA): TGCGCCAGCAGCCCTTCGACAGGGGGCTTGGGCTACACCTTC.

The genes are TRBV11-3 and TRBJ1-5; 8 bases line up with TRBD1. The ends lost 0 bases at V and 5 bases at J; junction bases unmatched: 12. Germline assignment: CDR1 SGHNT and CDR2 YENEEA. This CDR3 contains 18 residues. CDR3 protein: CASSLDRRGRGGDQPQHF. The CDR3 nucleotides are TGTGCCAGCAGCTTAGATCGCAGGGGGCGGGGAGGAGATCAGCCCCAGCATTTT.

This chain connects TRBV5-1 to TRBJ1-6; 7 bases fit TRBD1. Germline loops: CDR1 SGHRS, CDR2 YFSETQ. The J segment lost 6 bases and the V segment lost 4 bases, leaving 4 bases of the junction unmatched. The CDR3 has 14 amino acids. DNA of the CDR3: TGCGCCAGCAGCCAAGGGACAGCTAATTCACCCCTCCACTTT. The encoded protein is CASSQGTANSPLHF.

The chain has TRBV11-2 and TRBJ1-2; possibly TRBD1 for D (6 bases). V was clipped by 6 bases and J by 6 bases, with 14 bases between them. From germline, CDR1 is SGHAT and CDR2 FQNNGV. The CDR3 is 13 amino acids. CDR3 loop: CASRKNRDNGYTF. DNA for the CDR3: TGTGCCAGCAGAAAGAACAGGGACAATGGCTACACCTTC. Filled out from reference TRBV11-2 and TRBJ1-2, the complete variable domain reads EAGVAQSPRYKIIEKRQSVAFWCNPISGHATLYWYQQILGQGPKLLIQFQNNGVVDDSQLPKDRFSAERLKGVDSTLKIQPAKLEDSAVYLCASRKNRDNGYTFGSGTRLTVV.

V is TRBV27 and J is TRBJ2-1; D call uncertain. Germline CDR1 and CDR2: MNHEY and SMNVEV (reference sequence). Trimming cost V 3 bases and J 5 bases, with 8 bases left between them. The CDR3 sequence is 13 residues long. CDR3 coding DNA: TGTGCCAGCAGTTTTTCCCAAAACAATGAGCAGTTCTTC. It specifies CASSFSQNNEQFF.

The chain has TRBV4-3 and TRBJ2-7; TRBD2 matches 13 bases. CDR3 length equals 15 residues. J lost 2 bases, V lost 4 bases, and 2 bases had no gene match. CDR1 is LGHNA, CDR2 YSLEER, per germline. The DNA of the CDR3 is TGCGCCAGCAGCCTTACTAGCGGGGGGGCCTACGAGCAGTACTTC. Its translation: CASSLTSGGAYEQYF.

V usage is TRBV21-1 and J usage is TRBJ1-2. TRBV21-1 is annotated as a pseudogene. The CDR3 has 10 residues. The CDR3 DNA is TGTGCCAGCAGCAACTCTGGCTACACCTTC. Translated, it gives CASSNSGYTF.

This chain connects TRBV7-9 to TRBJ1-1; 7 bases line up with TRBD1. V shed 6 bases and J 5 bases; nucleotides not matched to a gene: 15. The CDR3 spans 16 residues. Looked up from germline, CDR1 is SEHNR and CDR2 is FQNEAQ (reference sequence). CDR3 in amino acids: CASRSIGTVRNTEAFF. Written as DNA, the CDR3 is TGTGCCAGCAGATCGATCGGGACAGTCAGAAATACTGAAGCTTTCTTT. Using reference TRBV7-9 and TRBJ1-1 for the parts outside the CDR3, the full variable domain is DTGVSQNPRHKITKRGQNVTFRCDPISEHNRLYWYRQTLGQGPEFLTYFQNEAQLEKSRLLSDRFSAERPKGSFSTLEIQRTEQGDSAMYLCASRSIGTVRNTEAFFGQGTRLTVV.

The V gene is TRBV9, the J gene TRBJ1-2, with D possibly TRBD1 on 5 matching bases. Germline lookup yields CDR1 SGDLS and CDR2 YYNGEE. The ends were cut back, 4 bases at V and 8 bases at J, with 24 bases in the middle. There are 16 residues in the CDR3. The CDR3 bases are TGTGCCAGCAGCACCCACCCACAGGTAACCCCGGAGGGCTACACCTTC. Its translation: CASSTHPQVTPEGYTF.